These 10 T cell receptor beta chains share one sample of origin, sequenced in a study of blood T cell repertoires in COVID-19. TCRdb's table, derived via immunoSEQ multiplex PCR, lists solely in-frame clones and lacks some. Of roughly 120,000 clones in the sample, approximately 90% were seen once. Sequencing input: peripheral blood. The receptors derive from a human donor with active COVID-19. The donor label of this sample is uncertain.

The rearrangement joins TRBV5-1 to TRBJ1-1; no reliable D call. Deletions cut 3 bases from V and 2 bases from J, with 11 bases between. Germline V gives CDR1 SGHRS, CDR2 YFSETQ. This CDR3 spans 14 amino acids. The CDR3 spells CASSSSWGNTEAFF. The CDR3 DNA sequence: TGCGCCAGCAGCTCTAGCTGGGGTAACACTGAAGCTTTCTTT.

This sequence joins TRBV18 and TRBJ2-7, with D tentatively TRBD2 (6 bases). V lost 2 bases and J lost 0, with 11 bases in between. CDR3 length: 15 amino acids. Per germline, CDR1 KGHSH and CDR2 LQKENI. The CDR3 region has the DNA TGTGCCAGCTCACCATCCCGGGGGAGCTCCTACGAGCAGTACTTC. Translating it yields CASSPSRGSSYEQYF.

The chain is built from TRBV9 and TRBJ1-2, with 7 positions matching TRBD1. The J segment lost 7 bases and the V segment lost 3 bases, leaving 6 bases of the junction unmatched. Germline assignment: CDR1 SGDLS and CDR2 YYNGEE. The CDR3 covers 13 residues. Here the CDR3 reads CASSAETGSGYTF. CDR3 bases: TGTGCCAGCAGCGCAGAGACAGGGTCTGGCTACACCTTC.

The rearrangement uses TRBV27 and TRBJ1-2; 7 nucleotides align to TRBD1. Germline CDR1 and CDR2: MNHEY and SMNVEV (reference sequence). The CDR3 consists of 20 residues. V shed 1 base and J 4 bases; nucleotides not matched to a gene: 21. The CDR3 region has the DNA TGTGCCAGCAGTTTATTTTCCCCCCGAACGTCCGGGACAGCGAGCTATGGCTACACCTTC. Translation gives CASSLFSPRTSGTASYGYTF.

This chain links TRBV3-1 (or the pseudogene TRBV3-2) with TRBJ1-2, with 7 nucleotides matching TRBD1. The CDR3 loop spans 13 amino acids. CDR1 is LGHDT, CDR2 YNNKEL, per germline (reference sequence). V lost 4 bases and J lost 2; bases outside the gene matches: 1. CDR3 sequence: CASSRGQNYGYTF. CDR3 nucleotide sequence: TGTGCCAGCAGCCGGGGACAGAACTATGGCTACACCTTC.

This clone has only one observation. The CDR3 coding sequence is TGTGCCACCAGTGACCCTAAGAGGGAGACCGGGGAGCTGTTTTTT. This translates into CATSDPKRETGELFF. The chain carries TRBV24-1 and TRBJ2-2; a possible D gene is TRBD2 (5 bases). The CDR3 totals 15 residues. Germline V gene data show CDR1 as KGHDR and CDR2 as SFDVKD. Deletions cut 4 bases from V and 5 bases from J, with 13 bases between.

CDR3 residues: CASSFYRPSGSSYNEQFF. CDR3 coding DNA: TGTGCCAGCAGTTTCTATCGGCCTAGCGGAAGCTCCTACAATGAGCAGTTCTTC. J is TRBJ2-1 and V is TRBV27, with 7 bases matching TRBD2. Trimming removed 3 bases from V and 0 bases from J; junction bases left unmatched: 11. This CDR3 contains 18 residues. Per the germline V gene, CDR1 is MNHEY and CDR2 is SMNVEV (reference sequence).

The CDR3, as DNA: TGCGCCAGCAGCCAAGAGCCCGATCAGACAGATACGCAGTATTTT. Translated: CASSQEPDQTDTQYF. V gene TRBV4-1 combines with J gene TRBJ2-3; D unresolved. The V end was cut by 0 bases, the J end by 3 bases, with 10 bases between. The germline gives CDR1 MGHRA, CDR2 YSYEKL. The CDR3 length is 15 residues.

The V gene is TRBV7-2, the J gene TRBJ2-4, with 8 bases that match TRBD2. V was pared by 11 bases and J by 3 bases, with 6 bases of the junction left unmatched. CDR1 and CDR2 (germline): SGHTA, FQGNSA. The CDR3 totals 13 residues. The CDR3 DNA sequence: TGTGCCTCGGGGGGGAGGATCAAAAACATTCAGTACTTC. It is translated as CASGGRIKNIQYF.

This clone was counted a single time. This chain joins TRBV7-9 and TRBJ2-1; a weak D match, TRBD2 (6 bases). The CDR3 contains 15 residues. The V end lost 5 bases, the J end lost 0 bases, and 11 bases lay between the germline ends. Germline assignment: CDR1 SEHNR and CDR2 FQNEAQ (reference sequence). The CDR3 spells CASSPRGSSYNEQFF. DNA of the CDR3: TGTGCCAGCAGCCCCCGGGGGAGCTCCTACAATGAGCAGTTCTTC.